This TCR beta chain was found in a study of blood T cell repertoires in COVID-19 (dated by TCRdb to about 2020). Describing the broader study: Samples from collaborators originated in the United States, Italy and Spain and spanned both the acute and convalescent phases of COVID-19. The material from the prospective study consisted of cDNA or gDNA derived from T cells, B-cell-depleted T cells, or PBMCs. Deeply sampled blood TCRbeta repertoires from subjects exposed to, actively infected with, or recovered from COVID-19 were included in the dataset. The repertoires were released in a freely available public database meant as a resource for research on the immune response to SARS-CoV-2. Samples came from the ongoing ImmuneRACE study (first 160 participants) plus 1,254 subjects from 6 global collaborators. Sample metadata almost always included a de-identified subject ID, COVID-19 status, age in years and sex. Where available, HLA class I and class II types were obtained from metadata supplied by the sample provider rather than from assay-based typing. The research as a whole found: Clinical and demographic metadata were provided uncurated, with the amount varying by source and participant.

As regards this clone: Its target antigen remains unknown. Per-nucleotide qualities are absent, and no much larger clonotype sits a single base away.

Samples from volunteer blood donors who had recovered from COVID-19 were contributed by a second Seattle source. Whole blood was collected in K2EDTA tubes by collaborating institutions according to the institutions' own protocols. For TCRbeta analysis, collaborators shipped samples in one of three forms: frozen whole blood, isolated PBMCs, or DNA extracted from either of those sample types. CDR1 and CDR2 were assigned from the germline V gene (reference sequence) as LNHDA and SQIVND. The junction shows trimming of 5 bases on V and 5 bases on J, and the gene matches do not reach 12 bases of it. From cysteine to phenylalanine, the CDR3 is 18 amino acids long. The kept DNA is CDR3 alone, 54 bases in frame from the first base. The immunoSEQ Assay, a bias-controlled multiplex PCR, was used to amplify TCRbeta CDR3 regions from genomic DNA. Processing in the source paper ran as follows. Within the assay, amplification of reference gene primers was used to estimate how many nucleated cells each sample contained. To quantify the absolute abundance of each unique TCRbeta CDR3 rearrangement, sequence reads were collapsed and filtered. For each sample, productive Simpson clonality was calculated as the square root of Simpson's diversity index over productive rearrangements. The source is immuneACCESS, and TCRdb retained only in-frame sequences with V and J called. Part of the clones is not carried over; for the studies checked, unresolved V genes explain less than half of this, and the remainder is unexplained. D and trimming were read from the DNA, whereas the V and J calls and clone size are those reported in that table. A total of around 260,000 clones appear in this sample, less than 85% of them only once. The ten largest clones represent about 4.5% of the sample.

The TCR was taken from a man aged 55 to 70 who had recovered from COVID-19. The chain is encoded by TRBV19 joined to TRBJ2-2; the central 12 bases match TRBD2. Sequencing used peripheral blood. The CDR3 protein: CASSDLAGGPGGTGELFF. Read as DNA, the sequence is TGTGCCAGTAGTGACCTAGCGGGAGGGCCGGGAGGGACCGGGGAGCTGTTTTTT.